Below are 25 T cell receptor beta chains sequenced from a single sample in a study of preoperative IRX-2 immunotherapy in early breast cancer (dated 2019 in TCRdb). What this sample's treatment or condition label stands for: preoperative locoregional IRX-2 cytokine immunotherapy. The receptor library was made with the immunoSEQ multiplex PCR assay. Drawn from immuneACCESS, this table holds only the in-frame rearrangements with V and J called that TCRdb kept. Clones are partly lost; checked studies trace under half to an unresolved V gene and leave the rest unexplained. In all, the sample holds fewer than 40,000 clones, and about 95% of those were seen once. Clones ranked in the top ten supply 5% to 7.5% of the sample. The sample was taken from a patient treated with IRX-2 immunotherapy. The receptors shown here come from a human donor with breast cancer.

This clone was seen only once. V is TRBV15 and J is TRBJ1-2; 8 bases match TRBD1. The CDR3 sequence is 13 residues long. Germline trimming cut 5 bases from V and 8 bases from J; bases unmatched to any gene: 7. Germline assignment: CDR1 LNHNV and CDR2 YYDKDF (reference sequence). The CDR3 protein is CATSGGQGFGYTF. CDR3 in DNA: TGTGCCACCAGCGGAGGACAGGGCTTCGGCTACACCTTC.

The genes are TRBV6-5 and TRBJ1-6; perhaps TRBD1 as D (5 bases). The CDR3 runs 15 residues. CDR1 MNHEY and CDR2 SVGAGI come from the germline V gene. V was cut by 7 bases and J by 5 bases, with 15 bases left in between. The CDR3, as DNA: TGTGCCAGCAATCGAGACAGATATGATAATTCACCCCTCCACTTT. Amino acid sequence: CASNRDRYDNSPLHF.

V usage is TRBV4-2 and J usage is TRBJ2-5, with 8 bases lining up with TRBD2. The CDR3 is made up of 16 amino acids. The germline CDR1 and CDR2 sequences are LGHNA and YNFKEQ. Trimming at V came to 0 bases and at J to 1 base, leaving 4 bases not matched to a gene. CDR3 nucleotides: TGTGCCAGCAGCCAAGACGGAGCGGGGGCCCAAGAGACCCAGTACTTC. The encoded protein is CASSQDGAGAQETQYF.

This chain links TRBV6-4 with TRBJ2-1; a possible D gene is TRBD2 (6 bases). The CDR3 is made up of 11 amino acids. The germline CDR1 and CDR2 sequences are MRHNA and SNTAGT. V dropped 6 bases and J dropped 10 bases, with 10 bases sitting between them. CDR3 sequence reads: CASSFGGEQFF. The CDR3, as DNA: TGTGCCAGCAGCTTCGGGGGAGAGCAGTTCTTC.

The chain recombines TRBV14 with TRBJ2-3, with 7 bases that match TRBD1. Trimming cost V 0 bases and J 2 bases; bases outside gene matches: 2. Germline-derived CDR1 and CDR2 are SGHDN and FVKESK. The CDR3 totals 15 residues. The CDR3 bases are TGTGCCAGCAGCCAAGATCAGGGGGACACAGATACGCAGTATTTT. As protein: CASSQDQGDTDTQYF.

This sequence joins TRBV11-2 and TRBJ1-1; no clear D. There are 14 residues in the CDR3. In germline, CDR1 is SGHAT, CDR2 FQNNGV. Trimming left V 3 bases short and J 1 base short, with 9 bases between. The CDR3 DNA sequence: TGTGCCAGCAGCTTTATTTTGGCGAACACTGAAGCTTTCTTT. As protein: CASSFILANTEAFF.

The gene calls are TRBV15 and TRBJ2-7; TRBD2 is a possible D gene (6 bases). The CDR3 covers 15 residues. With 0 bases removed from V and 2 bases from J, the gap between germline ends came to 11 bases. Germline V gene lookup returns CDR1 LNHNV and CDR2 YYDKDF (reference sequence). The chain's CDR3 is CATSRETSGPYEQYF. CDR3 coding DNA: TGTGCCACCAGCAGAGAGACTAGTGGGCCCTACGAGCAGTACTTC.

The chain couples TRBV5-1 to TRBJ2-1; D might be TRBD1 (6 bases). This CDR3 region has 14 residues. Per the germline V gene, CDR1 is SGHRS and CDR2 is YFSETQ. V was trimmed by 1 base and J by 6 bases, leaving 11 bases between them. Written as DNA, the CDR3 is TGCGCCAGCAGCTTGAGCCAGGGGATCAATGAGCAGTTCTTC. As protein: CASSLSQGINEQFF.

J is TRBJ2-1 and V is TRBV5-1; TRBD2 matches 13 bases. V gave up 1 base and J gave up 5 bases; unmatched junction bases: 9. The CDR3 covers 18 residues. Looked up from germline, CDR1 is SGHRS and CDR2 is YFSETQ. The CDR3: CASSLRGGLAGKNNEQFF. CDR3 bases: TGCGCCAGCAGCTTGCGGGGGGGACTAGCGGGGAAAAACAATGAGCAGTTCTTC.

This CDR3 reads CASSPRDGQETQYF. DNA for the CDR3: TGTGCCAGCAGTCCACGGGACGGGCAAGAGACCCAGTACTTC. This chain links TRBV6-5 with TRBJ2-5, with D tentatively TRBD1 or TRBD2 (5 bases each). In germline, CDR1 is MNHEY, CDR2 SVGAGI. This CDR3 comprises 14 residues. Trimming took 5 bases from V and 2 from J, leaving 12 bases between them.

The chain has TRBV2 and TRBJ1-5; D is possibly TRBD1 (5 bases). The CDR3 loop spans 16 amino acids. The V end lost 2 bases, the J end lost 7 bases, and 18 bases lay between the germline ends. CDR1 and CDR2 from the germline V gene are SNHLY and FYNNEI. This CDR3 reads CASSESRGGRGQPQHF. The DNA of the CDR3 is TGTGCCAGCAGTGAATCCCGAGGAGGGCGGGGGCAGCCCCAGCATTTT.

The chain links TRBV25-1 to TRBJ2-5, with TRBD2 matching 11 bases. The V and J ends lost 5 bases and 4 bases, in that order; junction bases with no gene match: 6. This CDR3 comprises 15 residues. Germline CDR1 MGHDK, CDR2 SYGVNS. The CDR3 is CASSSRLAGRETQYF. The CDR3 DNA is TGTGCCAGCAGTAGCCGACTAGCGGGGAGAGAGACCCAGTACTTC.

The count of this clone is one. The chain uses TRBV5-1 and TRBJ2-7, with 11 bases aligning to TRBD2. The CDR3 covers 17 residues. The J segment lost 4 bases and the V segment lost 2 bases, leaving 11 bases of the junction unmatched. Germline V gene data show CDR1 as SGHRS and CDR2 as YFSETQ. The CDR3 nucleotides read TGCGCCAGCAGCTTACCCACCGGGACTAGCGGAGATTACGAGCAGTACTTC. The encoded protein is CASSLPTGTSGDYEQYF.

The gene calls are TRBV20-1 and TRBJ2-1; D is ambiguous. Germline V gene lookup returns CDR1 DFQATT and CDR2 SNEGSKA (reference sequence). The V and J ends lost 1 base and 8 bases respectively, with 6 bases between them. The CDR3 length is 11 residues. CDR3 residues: CSARGPHEQFF. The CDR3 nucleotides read TGCAGTGCTAGAGGACCACATGAGCAGTTCTTC.

For the CDR3, the DNA is TGTGCCAGCAGTGACCGACTGGCAGAGCAGTTCTTC. It specifies CASSDRLAEQFF. The chain links TRBV2 to TRBJ2-1; D remains unclear. CDR3 size: 12 residues. Trimming cost V 3 bases and J 10 bases, with 10 bases left between them. CDR1 and CDR2 (germline): SNHLY, FYNNEI.

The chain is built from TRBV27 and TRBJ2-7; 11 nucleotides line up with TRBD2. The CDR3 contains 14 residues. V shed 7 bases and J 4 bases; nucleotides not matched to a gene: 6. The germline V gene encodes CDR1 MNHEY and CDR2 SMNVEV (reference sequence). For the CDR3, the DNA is TGTGCCAGCACCCGAGTAGCGGGAGGGTACGAGCAGTACTTC. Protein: CASTRVAGGYEQYF.

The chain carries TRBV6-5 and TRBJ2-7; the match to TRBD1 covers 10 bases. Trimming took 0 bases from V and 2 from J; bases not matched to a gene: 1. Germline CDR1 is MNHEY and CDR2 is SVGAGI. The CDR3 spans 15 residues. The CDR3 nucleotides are TGTGCCAGCAGTTACTCGGACAGGGGGACCTACGAGCAGTACTTC. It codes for CASSYSDRGTYEQYF.

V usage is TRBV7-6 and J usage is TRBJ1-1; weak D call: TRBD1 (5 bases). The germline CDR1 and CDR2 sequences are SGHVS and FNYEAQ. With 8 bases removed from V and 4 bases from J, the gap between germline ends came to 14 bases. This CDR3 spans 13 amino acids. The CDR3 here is CASRLGPVTEAFF. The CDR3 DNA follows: TGTGCCAGCCGACTGGGGCCGGTCACTGAAGCTTTCTTT. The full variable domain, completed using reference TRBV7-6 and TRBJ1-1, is GAGVSQSPRYKVTKRGQDVALRCDPISGHVSLYWYRQALGQGPEFLTYFNYEAQQDKSGLPNDRFSAERPEGSISTLTIQRTEQRDSAMYRCASRLGPVTEAFFGQGTRLTVV.

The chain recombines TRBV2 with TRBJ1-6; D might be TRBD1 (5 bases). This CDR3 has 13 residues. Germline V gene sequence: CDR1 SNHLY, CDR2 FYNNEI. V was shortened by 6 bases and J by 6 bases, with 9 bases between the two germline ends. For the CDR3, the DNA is TGTGCCAGCAGCAGGGACTTTAATTCACCCCTCCACTTT. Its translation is CASSRDFNSPLHF. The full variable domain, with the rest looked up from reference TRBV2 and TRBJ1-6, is EPEVTQTPSHQVTQMGQEVILRCVPISNHLYFYWYRQILGQKVEFLVSFYNNEISEKSEIFDDQFSVERPDGSNFTLKIRSTKLEDSAMYFCASSRDFNSPLHFGNGTRLTVT.

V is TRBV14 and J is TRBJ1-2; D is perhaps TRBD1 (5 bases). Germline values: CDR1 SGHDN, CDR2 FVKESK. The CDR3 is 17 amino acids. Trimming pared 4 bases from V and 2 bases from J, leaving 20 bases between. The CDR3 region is CASSRAFPLDTNYGYTF. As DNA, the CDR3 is TGTGCCAGCAGCCGAGCGTTCCCGTTGGACACGAACTATGGCTACACCTTC.

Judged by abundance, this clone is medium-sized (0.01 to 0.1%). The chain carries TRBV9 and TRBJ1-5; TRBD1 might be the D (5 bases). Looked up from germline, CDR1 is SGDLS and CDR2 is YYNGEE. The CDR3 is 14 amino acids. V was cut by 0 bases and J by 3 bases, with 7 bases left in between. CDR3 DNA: TGTGCCAGCAGCGTAGTCAGGGACAATCAGCCCCAGCATTTT. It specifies CASSVVRDNQPQHF.

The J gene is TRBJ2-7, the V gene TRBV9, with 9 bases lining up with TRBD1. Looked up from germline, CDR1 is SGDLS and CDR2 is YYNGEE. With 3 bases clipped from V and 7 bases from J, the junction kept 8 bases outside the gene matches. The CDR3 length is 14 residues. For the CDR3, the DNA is TGTGCCAGCAGCGAGGGACAGGGAGGTTGGGAGCAGTACTTC. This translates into CASSEGQGGWEQYF.

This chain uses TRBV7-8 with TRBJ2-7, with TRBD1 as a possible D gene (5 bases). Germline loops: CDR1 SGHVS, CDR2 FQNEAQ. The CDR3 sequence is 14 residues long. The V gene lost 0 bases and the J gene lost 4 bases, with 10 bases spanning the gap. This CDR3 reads CASSLADRIYEQYF. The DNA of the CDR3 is TGTGCCAGCAGCTTAGCAGACAGAATTTACGAGCAGTACTTC.

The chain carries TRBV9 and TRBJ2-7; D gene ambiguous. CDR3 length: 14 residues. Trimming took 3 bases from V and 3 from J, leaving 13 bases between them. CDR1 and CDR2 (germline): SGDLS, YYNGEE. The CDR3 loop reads CASSELMIDYEQYF. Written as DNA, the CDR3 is TGTGCCAGCAGCGAACTAATGATTGACTACGAGCAGTACTTC.

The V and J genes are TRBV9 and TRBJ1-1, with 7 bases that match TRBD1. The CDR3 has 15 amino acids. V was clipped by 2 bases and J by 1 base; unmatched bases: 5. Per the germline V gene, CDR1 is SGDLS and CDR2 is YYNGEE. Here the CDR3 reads CASSVGDRANTEAFF. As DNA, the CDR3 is TGTGCCAGCAGCGTCGGAGACAGGGCGAACACTGAAGCTTTCTTT.